This T cell receptor beta chain was recorded in a study of graft-versus-host responses after intestinal transplantation. Study as a whole: All recipients got anti-thymocyte globulin induction, then tacrolimus and steroids for around three years.

The method was immunoSEQ multiplex PCR; TCRdb's version includes in-frame clones alone and lacks a portion of them. Of approximately 20,000 clones detected, approximately 89% appear once; the ten largest clones hold over 8%. The receptor was isolated from a human patient who received an intestinal transplant, so some T cells may come from the graft donor. The material was PBMCs, obtained roughly 32 weeks after intestinal transplant.

The CDR3 loop is CASSTPSVLARFF. The CDR3, as DNA: TGTGCCAGTAGTACCCCCTCGGTCCTGGCTCGGTTCTTC. The V call is TRBV19, the J call TRBJ2-1, with unresolved D. CDR3 size: 13 residues. In germline, CDR1 is LNHDA, CDR2 SQIVND (reference sequence). The V end lost 4 bases, the J end lost 15 bases, and 19 bases lay between the germline ends.